This T cell receptor (beta chain) was sequenced for a study of Ad26.COV2.S vaccination and SARS-CoV-2 variants. Worth noting for this clone: Its specificity is not known.

Findings of the study overall: Possible underestimation of total T cell responses by the TCR breadth and depth analyses was noted. Participants given vaccine showed non-spike TCR breadth similar to that of placebo recipients. After vaccination, substantial breadth of spike-specific CD8+ and CD4+ responses was reported.

In germline, CDR1 is SGHVS, CDR2 FNYEAQ. This CDR3 is built from 16 residues. Trimming removed 5 bases from V and 4 bases from J; junction bases left unmatched: 3. This table comes from immunoSEQ multiplex PCR, and its TCRdb copy is limited to in-frame clones, with some not included. Of 350,000 to 450,000 clones listed, 92% are singletons. The gene calls are TRBV7-6 and TRBJ2-2; 14 nucleotides agree with TRBD2. This TCR derives from a human donor who had recovered from COVID-19. The source was peripheral blood, collected after recovery from COVID-19. CDR3: CASSQGLAGVTGELFF. The CDR3 DNA reads TGTGCCAGCAGCCAGGGACTAGCGGGGGTCACCGGGGAGCTGTTTTTT.